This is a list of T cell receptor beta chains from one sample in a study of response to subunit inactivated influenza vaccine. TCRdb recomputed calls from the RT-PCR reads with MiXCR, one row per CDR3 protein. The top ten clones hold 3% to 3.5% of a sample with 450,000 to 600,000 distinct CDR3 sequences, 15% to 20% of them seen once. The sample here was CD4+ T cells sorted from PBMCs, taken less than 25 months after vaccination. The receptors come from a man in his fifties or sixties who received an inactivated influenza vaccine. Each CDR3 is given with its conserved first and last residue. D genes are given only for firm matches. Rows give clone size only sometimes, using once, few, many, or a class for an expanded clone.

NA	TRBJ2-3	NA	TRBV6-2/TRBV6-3	CASSYPPWRASTDTQYF	TGTGCCAGCAGTTACCCGCCCTGGCGAGCTAGCACAGATACGCAGTATTTT
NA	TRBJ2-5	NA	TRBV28	CASSLEVIQETQYF	TGTGCCAGCAGTTTAGAGGTTATCCAAGAGACCCAGTACTTC
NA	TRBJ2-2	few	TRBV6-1	CASRAGSGGELFF	TGTGCCAGCAGGGCAGGTTCGGGCGGGGAGCTGTTTTTT
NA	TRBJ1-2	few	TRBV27	CASSLEWRSGYGYTF	TGTGCCAGCAGTTTAGAATGGCGCAGCGGCTATGGCTACACCTTC
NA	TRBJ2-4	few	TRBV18	CASSPDVANIQYF	TGTGCCAGCTCACCAGACGTTGCGAACATTCAGTACTTC
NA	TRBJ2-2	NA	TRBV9	CASSVASSANTGEQFF	TGTGCCAGCAGCGTAGCCTCCAGCGCGAACACCGGGGAGCAGTTTTTT
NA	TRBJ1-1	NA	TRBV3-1	CASSQVQSEAFF	TGTGCCAGCAGCCAAGTACAAAGTGAAGCTTTCTTT
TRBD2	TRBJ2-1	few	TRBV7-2	CASSLGSSGRAEQFF	TGTGCCAGCAGCTTAGGTTCTAGCGGGAGGGCTGAGCAGTTCTTC
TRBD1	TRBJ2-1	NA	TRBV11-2	CASSPLLTGFDEQFF	TGTGCCAGCAGCCCTCTCCTGACAGGGTTCGATGAGCAGTTCTTC
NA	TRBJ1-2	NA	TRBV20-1	CSASWRDYGYTF	TGCAGTGCTAGTTGGAGGGACTATGGCTACACCTTC
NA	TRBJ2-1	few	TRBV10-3	CAISESTRSNEQFF	TGTGCCATCAGTGAGTCGACACGTTCCAATGAGCAGTTCTTC
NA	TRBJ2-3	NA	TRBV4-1	CASSQGGQTQYF	TGCGCCAGCAGCCAAGGTGGACAAACGCAGTATTTT
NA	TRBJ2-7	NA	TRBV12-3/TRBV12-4	CASSFRGEGEQYF	TGTGCCAGCAGTTTTCGTGGGGAAGGCGAGCAGTACTTC
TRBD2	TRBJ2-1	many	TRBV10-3	CAISELAGTYNEQFF	TGTGCCATCAGTGAACTAGCGGGGACATACAATGAGCAGTTCTTC
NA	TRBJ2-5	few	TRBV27	CASSLSPFDQETQYF	TGTGCCAGCAGTTTATCGCCCTTTGACCAAGAGACCCAGTACTTC
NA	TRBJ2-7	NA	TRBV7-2	CASSSSGTGVMGQYF	TGTGCCAGCAGTTCGTCCGGGACGGGGGTCATGGGGCAGTACTTC
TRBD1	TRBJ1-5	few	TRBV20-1	CSAVQGDQPQHF	TGCAGTGCTGTTCAGGGGGATCAGCCCCAGCATTTT
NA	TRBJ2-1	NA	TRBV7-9	CASSLVQLNSYNEQFF	TGTGCCAGCAGCTTAGTTCAGCTAAACTCCTACAATGAGCAGTTCTTC
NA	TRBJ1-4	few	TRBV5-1	CASSLWGASNEKLFF	TGCGCCAGCAGCTTGTGGGGGGCGTCTAATGAAAAACTGTTTTTT
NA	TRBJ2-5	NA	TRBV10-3	CATRTGETQYF	TGTGCCACCCGTACCGGAGAGACCCAGTACTTC
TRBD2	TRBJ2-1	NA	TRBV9	CASSVQAGEAHEQFF	TGTGCCAGCAGCGTACAGGCGGGAGAGGCACATGAGCAGTTCTTC
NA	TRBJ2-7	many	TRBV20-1	CSARGSHEQYF	TGCAGTGCCAGGGGTTCCCACGAGCAGTACTTC
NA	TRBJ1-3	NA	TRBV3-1	CASSHGRNTIYF	TGTGCCAGCAGCCACGGGAGAAACACCATATATTTT
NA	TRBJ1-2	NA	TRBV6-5	CASSYGSGSNYGYTF	TGTGCCAGCAGTTACGGGTCTGGGAGTAACTATGGCTACACCTTC
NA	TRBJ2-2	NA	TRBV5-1	CASRWGGTNTGELFF	TGCGCCAGCAGGTGGGGCGGAACGAACACCGGGGAGCTGTTTTTT
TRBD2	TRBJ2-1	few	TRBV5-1	CASTTTGLGSEQFF	TGCGCCAGCACCACGACGGGACTAGGCAGTGAGCAGTTCTTC
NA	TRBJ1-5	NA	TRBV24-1	CASQGSGNQPQHF	TGTGCCAGCCAGGGGTCGGGCAATCAGCCCCAGCATTTT
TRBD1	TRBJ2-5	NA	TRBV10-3	CAISSRQGDRETQYF	TGTGCCATCAGTTCCCGACAGGGAGATAGGGAGACCCAGTACTTC
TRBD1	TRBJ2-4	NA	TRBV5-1	CASSLTGGSLAKNIQYF	TGCGCCAGCAGCTTAACAGGGGGCTCCTTAGCCAAAAACATTCAGTACTTC
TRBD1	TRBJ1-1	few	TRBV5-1	CASSSGGVLNTEAFF	TGCGCCAGCAGTTCAGGGGGGGTTCTGAACACTGAAGCTTTCTTT
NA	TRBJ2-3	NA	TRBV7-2	CASSLTSGDTQYF	TGTGCCAGCAGCTTAACCAGCGGGGATACGCAGTATTTT
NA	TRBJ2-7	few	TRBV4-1	CASSQPGALRNEQYF	TGCGCCAGCAGCCAGCCCGGTGCCCTCCGGAACGAGCAGTACTTC
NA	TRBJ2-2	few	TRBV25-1	CASSDLRGVAGELFF	TGTGCCAGCAGTGACCTCCGGGGAGTCGCGGGGGAGCTGTTTTTT
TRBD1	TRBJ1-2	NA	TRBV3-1	CASSRQGRGYTF	TGTGCCAGCAGCCGACAGGGGAGAGGCTACACCTTC
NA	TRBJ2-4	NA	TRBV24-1	CATSDLPGPRQNIQYF	TGTGCCACCAGTGATTTGCCGGGCCCCCGTCAAAACATTCAGTACTTC
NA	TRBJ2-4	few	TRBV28	CASSSRRQLKNIQYF	TGTGCCAGCAGCTCCAGGAGACAGCTAAAAAACATTCAGTACTTC
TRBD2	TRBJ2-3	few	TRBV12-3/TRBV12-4	CASSSLQRGVTDTQYF	TGTGCCAGCAGTTCCCTGCAGCGGGGGGTGACAGATACGCAGTATTTT
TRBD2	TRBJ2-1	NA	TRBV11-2	CASSSRGLAGGPNPYNEQFF	TGTGCCAGCAGCTCGAGGGGACTAGCGGGGGGGCCGAACCCCTACAATGAGCAGTTCTTC
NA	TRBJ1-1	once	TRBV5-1	CASSYGAAPNTEAFF	TGCGCCAGCAGCTACGGGGCGGCCCCAAACACTGAAGCTTTCTTT
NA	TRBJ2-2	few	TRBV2	CASGDLLLTGELFF	TGTGCCAGCGGGGACCTGCTCTTGACCGGGGAGCTGTTTTTT
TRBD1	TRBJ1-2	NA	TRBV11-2	CASSLGQGLGGYTF	TGTGCCAGCAGCCTAGGACAGGGGCTAGGCGGCTACACCTTC
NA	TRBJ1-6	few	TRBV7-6	CASSLRHNSPLHF	TGTGCCAGCAGCTTAAGACACAATTCACCCCTCCACTTT
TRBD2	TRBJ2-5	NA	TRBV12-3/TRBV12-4	CASSLEAGGPSLETQYF	TGTGCCAGCAGTTTAGAAGCGGGAGGGCCATCTTTAGAGACCCAGTACTTC
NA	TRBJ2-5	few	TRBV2	CASSESQGLETQYF	TGTGCCAGCAGTGAATCTCAGGGTTTAGAGACCCAGTACTTC
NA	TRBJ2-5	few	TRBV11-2	CASSYRGFYQETQYF	TGTGCCAGCAGCTATCGGGGGTTTTACCAAGAGACCCAGTACTTC
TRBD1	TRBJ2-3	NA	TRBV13	CASSGQGWGDTQYF	TGTGCCAGCAGCGGACAGGGTTGGGGAGATACGCAGTATTTT
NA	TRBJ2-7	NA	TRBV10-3	CAVSEVTNEQYF	TGTGCCGTCTCCGAGGTAACCAACGAGCAGTACTTC
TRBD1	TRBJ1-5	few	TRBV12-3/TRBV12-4	CASSFSGGAGQPQHF	TGTGCCAGCAGTTTTTCAGGGGGCGCCGGTCAGCCCCAGCATTTT
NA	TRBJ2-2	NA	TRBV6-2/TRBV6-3	CASSKPSGGLDTGELFF	TGTGCCAGCAGTAAGCCGTCGGGTGGCCTAGACACCGGGGAGCTGTTTTTT
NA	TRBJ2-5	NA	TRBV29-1	CSVDRAGGTQYF	TGCAGCGTTGACAGGGCCGGAGGGACCCAGTACTTC
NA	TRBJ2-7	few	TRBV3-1	CASSQDLGVYEQYF	TGTGCCAGCAGCCAAGATCTGGGGGTCTACGAGCAGTACTTC
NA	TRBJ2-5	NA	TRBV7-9	CASSLDSGTQYF	TGTGCCAGCAGCTTAGACTCAGGGACCCAGTACTTC
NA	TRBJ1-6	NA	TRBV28	CASSLARGSSPLHF	TGTGCCAGCAGTTTGGCGAGGGGAAGTTCACCCCTCCACTTT
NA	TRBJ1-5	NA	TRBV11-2	CASSLVADSITMDQPQHF	TGTGCCAGCAGCTTAGTTGCGGACAGCATCACCATGGATCAGCCCCAGCATTTT
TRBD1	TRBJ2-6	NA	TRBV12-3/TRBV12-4	CASTRTGLLDPGANVLTF	TGTGCCAGCACCCGGACAGGGTTACTTGACCCTGGGGCCAACGTCCTGACTTTC
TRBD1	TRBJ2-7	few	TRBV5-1	CASSSDRGNYEQYF	TGCGCCAGCAGCTCGGACAGGGGGAACTACGAGCAGTACTTC
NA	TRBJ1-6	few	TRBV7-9	CASSLTTDSPLHF	TGTGCCAGCAGCTTAACGACGGATTCACCCCTCCACTTT
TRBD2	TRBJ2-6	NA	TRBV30	CALGGVGANVLTF	TGTGCTTTGGGGGGGGTCGGGGCCAACGTCCTGACTTTC